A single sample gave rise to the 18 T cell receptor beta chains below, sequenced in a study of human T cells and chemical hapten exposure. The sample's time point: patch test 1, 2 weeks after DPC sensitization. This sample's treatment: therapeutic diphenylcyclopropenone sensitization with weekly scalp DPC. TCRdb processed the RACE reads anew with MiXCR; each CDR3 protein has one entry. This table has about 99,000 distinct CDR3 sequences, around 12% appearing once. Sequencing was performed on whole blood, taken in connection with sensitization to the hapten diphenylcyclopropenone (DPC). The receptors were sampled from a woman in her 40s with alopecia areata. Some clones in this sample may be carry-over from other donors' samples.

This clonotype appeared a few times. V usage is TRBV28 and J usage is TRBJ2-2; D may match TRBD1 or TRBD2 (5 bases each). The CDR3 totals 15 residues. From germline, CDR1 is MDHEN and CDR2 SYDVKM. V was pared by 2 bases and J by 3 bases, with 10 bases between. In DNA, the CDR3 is TGTGCCAGCAGTTTAGGTGGGGGTTACACCGGGGAGCTGTTTTTT. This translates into CASSLGGGYTGELFF.

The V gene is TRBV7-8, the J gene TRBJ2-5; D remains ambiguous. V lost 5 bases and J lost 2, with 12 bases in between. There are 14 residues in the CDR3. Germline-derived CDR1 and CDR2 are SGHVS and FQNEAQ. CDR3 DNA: TGTGCCAGCAGCAGCTCCAGTATTCAAGAGACCCAGTACTTC. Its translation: CASSSSSIQETQYF. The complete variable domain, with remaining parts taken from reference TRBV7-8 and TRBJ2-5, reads GAGVSQSPRYKVAKRGQDVALRCDPISGHVSLFWYQQALGQGPEFLTYFQNEAQLDKSGLPSDRFFAERPEGSVSTLKIQRTQQEDSAVYLCASSSSSIQETQYFGPGTRLLVL.

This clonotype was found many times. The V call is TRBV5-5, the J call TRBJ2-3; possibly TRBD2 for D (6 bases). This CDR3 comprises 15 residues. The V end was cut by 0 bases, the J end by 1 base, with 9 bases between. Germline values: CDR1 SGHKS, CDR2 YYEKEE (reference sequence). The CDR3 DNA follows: TGTGCCAGCAGCTTGGGGTCTAGCGGCACAGATACGCAGTATTTT. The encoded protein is CASSLGSSGTDTQYF.

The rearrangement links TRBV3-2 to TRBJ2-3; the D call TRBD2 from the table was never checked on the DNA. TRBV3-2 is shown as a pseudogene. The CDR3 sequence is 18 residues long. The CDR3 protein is CASSPRETSGRETDTQYF. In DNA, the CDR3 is TGTGCCAGCAGCCCGAGGGAAACTAGCGGGAGGGAAACAGATACGCAGTATTTT.

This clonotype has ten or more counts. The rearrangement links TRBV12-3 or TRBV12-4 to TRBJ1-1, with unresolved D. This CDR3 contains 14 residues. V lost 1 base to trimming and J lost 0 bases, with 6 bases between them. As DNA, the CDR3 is TGTGCCAGCAGTTTAGGGGCAATGAACACTGAAGCTTTCTTT. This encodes CASSLGAMNTEAFF.

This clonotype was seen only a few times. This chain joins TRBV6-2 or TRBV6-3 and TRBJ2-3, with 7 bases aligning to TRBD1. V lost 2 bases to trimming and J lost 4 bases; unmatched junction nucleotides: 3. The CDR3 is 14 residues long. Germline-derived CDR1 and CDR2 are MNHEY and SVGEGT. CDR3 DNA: TGTGCCAGCAGTTACCGAGGGGGCTCAGATACGCAGTATTTT. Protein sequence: CASSYRGGSDTQYF.

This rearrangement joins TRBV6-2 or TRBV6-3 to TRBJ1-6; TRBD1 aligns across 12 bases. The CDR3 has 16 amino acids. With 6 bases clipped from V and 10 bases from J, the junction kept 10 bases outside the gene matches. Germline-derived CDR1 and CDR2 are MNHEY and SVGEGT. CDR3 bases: TGTGCCAGCAGCGGGGACAGGGGGCGCCGGCAATCACCCCTCCACTTT. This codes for CASSGDRGRRQSPLHF.

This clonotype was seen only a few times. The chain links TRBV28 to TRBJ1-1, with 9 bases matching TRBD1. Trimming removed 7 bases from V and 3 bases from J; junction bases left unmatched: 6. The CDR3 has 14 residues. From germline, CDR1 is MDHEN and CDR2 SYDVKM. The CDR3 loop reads CASNTGQGDTEAFF. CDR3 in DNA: TGTGCCAGCAACACGGGACAGGGTGACACTGAAGCTTTCTTT.

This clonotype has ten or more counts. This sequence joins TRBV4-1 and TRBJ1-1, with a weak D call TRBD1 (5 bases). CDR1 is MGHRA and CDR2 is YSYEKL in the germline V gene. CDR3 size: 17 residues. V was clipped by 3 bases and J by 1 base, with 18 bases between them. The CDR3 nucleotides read TGCGCCAGCAGCCAGTGGGGGAAATCCCTGGGGAACACTGAAGCTTTCTTT. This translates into CASSQWGKSLGNTEAFF.

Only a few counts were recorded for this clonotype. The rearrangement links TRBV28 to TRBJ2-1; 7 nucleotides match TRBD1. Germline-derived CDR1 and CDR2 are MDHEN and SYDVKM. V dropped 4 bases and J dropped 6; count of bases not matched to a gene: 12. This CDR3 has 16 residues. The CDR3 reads CASSYSTKGARNEQFF. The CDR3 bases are TGTGCCAGCAGTTACTCCACCAAGGGGGCGCGCAATGAGCAGTTCTTC. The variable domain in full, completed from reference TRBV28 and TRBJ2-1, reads DVKVTQSSRYLVKRTGEKVFLECVQDMDHENMFWYRQDPGLGLRLIYFSYDVKMKEKGDIPEGYSVSREKKERFSLILESASTNQTSMYLCASSYSTKGARNEQFFGPGTRLTVL.

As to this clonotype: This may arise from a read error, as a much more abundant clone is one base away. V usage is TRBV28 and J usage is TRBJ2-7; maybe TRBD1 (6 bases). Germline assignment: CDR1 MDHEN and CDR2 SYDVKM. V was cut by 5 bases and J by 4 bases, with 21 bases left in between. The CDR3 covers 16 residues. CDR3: CASSLLGQGLIYEQYF. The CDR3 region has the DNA TGTGCCAGCAGTCTGCTGGGCCAGGGGCTCATATACGAGCAGTACTTC.

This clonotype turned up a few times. The CDR3 loop is CASSLEGAGGPETQYF. The CDR3 DNA sequence: TGCGCCAGCAGCCTGGAAGGAGCGGGAGGGCCCGAGACCCAGTACTTC. The V and J genes are TRBV4-1 and TRBJ2-5, with TRBD2 matching 10 bases. The V gene's germline CDR1 is MGHRA and CDR2 YSYEKL. Trimming cost V 4 bases and J 5 bases; bases outside gene matches: 10. This CDR3 spans 16 amino acids.

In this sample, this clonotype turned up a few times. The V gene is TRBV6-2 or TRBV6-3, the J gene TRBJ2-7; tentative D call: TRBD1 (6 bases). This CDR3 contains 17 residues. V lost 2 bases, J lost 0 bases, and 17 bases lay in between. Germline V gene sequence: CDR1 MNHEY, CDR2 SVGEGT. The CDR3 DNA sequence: TGTGCCAGCAGTTACCTTCCGACAGGTCCATTCTCCTACGAGCAGTACTTC. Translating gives CASSYLPTGPFSYEQYF.

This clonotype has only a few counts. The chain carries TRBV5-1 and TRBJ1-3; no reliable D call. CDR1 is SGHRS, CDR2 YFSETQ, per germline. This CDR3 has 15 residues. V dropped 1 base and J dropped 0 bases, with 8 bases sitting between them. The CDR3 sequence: CASSLRAASGNTIYF. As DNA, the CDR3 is TGCGCCAGCAGCTTGAGGGCAGCCTCTGGAAACACCATATATTTT.

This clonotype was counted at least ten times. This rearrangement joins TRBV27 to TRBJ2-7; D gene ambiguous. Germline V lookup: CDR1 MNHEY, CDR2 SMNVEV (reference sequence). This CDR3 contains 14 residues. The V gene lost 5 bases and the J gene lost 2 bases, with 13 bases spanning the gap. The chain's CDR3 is CASSPYQDTYEQYF. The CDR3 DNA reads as TGTGCCAGCAGTCCCTACCAGGATACCTACGAGCAGTACTTC.

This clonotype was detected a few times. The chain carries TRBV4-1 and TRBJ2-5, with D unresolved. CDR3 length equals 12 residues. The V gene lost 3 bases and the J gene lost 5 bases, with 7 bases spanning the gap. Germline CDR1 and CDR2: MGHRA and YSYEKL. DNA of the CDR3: TGCGCCAGCAGCCACCGGACGGAGACCCAGTACTTC. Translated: CASSHRTETQYF.

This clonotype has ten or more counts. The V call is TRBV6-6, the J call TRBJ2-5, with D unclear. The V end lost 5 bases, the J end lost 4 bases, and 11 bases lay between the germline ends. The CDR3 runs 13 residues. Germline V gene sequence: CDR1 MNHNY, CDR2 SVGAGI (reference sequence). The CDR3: CASSQARTETQYF. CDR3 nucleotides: TGTGCCAGCAGTCAAGCGCGGACAGAGACCCAGTACTTC.

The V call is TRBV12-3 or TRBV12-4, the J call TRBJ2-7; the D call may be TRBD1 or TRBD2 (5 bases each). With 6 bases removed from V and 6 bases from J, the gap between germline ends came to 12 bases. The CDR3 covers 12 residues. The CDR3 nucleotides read TGTGCCAGCAGCCTGCATGGGGGCGAGCAGTACTTC. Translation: CASSLHGGEQYF.